This is a list of T cell receptor beta chains from one sample in a study of neurological immune-mediated disorders. MiXCR, applied by TCRdb to the 5' RACE reads, yields one record per CDR3 protein. This table holds about 33,000 distinct CDR3 sequences, over 1.2% found once. Material for sequencing was PBMCs. All receptors derive from a woman aged 25 to 39 with multiple sclerosis. CDR3s leave out the opening cysteine and the closing phenylalanine or tryptophan. Fields, in order: V gene, CDR3 length, J gene, CDR3 protein.

TRBV5-1	11	TRBJ1-1	ASSLTGDTEAF
TRBV7-2	10	TRBJ2-2	ASSLGLGELF
TRBV7-2	12	TRBJ1-4	ASSPGQGGEKLF
TRBV29-1	10	TRBJ2-7	SVELWYNEQY
TRBV6-5	10	TRBJ1-2	ASRGLRYGYT
TRBV6-2/TRBV6-3	12	TRBJ2-3	ASRRTLATDTQY
TRBV7-2	11	TRBJ1-2	ASSLAAAYGYT
TRBV7-2	13	TRBJ1-1	ASSLEVITNTAAF
TRBV12-3/TRBV12-4	12	TRBJ2-1	ASSLSRMGNEQF
TRBV9	12	TRBJ1-6	ASSVVWLNSPLH
TRBV27	13	TRBJ2-1	ASSLSSGDGYEQF
TRBV3-1	10	TRBJ1-1	ASRGIAGEAF
TRBV5-6	13	TRBJ2-5	ASSGVGGISETQY
TRBV20-1	12	TRBJ2-7	SAEDREGSYEQY
TRBV12-3/TRBV12-4	13	TRBJ2-5	ASRRTGLLEETQY
TRBV6-5	11	TRBJ2-1	ASSYSDSQEQF
TRBV20-1	13	TRBJ2-3	SASPGSGATGSQY
TRBV12-3/TRBV12-4	12	TRBJ2-1	ASSFSGGGDEQF
TRBV5-1	13	TRBJ2-7	ASSSQGAGPYEQY
TRBV15	13	TRBJ2-3	ATSRILAGGDTQY
TRBV3-1	13	TRBJ2-2	ASSQVIGSTGELF
TRBV20-1	11	TRBJ2-3	SAHGGTTDTQY
TRBV12-3/TRBV12-4	12	TRBJ2-5	ASSRETSGGTQY
TRBV5-5	12	TRBJ1-1	ASSFRLGVTEAF
TRBV20-1	11	TRBJ1-1	SARKTGGTEAF
TRBV7-2	12	TRBJ2-2	ASFRSPVTGELF
TRBV3-1	15	TRBJ1-6	ASSQGQVAAPGSPLH
TRBV5-1	12	TRBJ1-4	ASSPRTSDEKLF
TRBV6-6	10	TRBJ2-1	ASSWDRDEQF
TRBV10-2	12	TRBJ1-2	ASSEWGQGYGYT
TRBV3-1	19	TRBJ1-2	ASSLSSEGWGQDLSNYGYT
TRBV18	11	TRBJ2-7	ASLAGSGYEQY
TRBV20-1	12	TRBJ1-1	SAREGGLNTEAF
TRBV7-6	13	TRBJ2-2	ASSFRDVSAGELF
TRBV6-6	12	TRBJ1-2	ASSPAGPAVGYT
TRBV20-1	13	TRBJ1-6	SASRTGGENSPLH
TRBV4-3	14	TRBJ2-4	ASSRDRTGLINIQY
TRBV9	11	TRBJ2-7	ASSLGPQDEQY
TRBV7-2	12	TRBJ1-3	ASSPQGIGNTIY
TRBV19	12	TRBJ2-7	ASREGTDSYEQY
TRBV6-5	12	TRBJ1-6	ASSYEGNNSPLH